This T cell receptor (beta chain) was found in a study of blood T cell repertoires in COVID-19. Across the whole study: Samples of COVID-19 (acute and convalescent) were obtained from the United States, Italy and Spain.

In the original analysis: Reference gene primer amplification in the assay estimated nucleated cell counts. Only in-frame clones appear in the TCRdb table, and some are missing; sequencing was by immunoSEQ multiplex PCR. That table gives V, J and clone size, and the DNA gave D and trimming. The table lists tens of thousands of clones, around 85% of them singletons. This clone is medium-sized (0.01 to 0.1%) within its sample. V was pared by 1 base and J by 6 bases, with 13 bases between. Germline V lookup: CDR1 SEHNR, CDR2 FQNEAQ (reference sequence). The CDR3 contains 14 residues. Input material: peripheral blood. This sequence originates from a man over 45 with active COVID-19. The rearrangement joins TRBV7-9 to TRBJ2-7; tentative D call: TRBD2 (6 bases). CDR3: CASSLVTSSGEQYF. The CDR3 region has the DNA TGTGCCAGCAGCTTAGTAACTAGCTCCGGCGAGCAGTACTTC.